This T cell receptor (beta chain) was documented in a study of T-cell reconstitution after alpha-beta-depleted transplantation in children. The CDR3 loop spans 13 amino acids. The germline V gene has CDR1 DFQATT and CDR2 SNEGSKA (reference sequence). V lost 5 bases and J 8 bases, leaving 19 bases between the germline ends. As it was prepared, the TCRbeta library received unique molecular identifiers. TCRdb reprocessed the PCR reads via MiXCR and lists one record per CDR3 protein. The sample includes about 590,000 distinct CDR3 sequences, 10% to 15% seen only once; the top ten take around 2.2%. Ten or more counts support this clonotype.

The receptor was derived from a male patient under 18 who had a stem cell transplant for acute myeloid leukemia, so the T cells may come from the graft donor. This specimen was PBMCs, mostly from graft donor cells, taken 360 days after TCRalphabeta/CD19-depleted stem cell transplant. The J gene is TRBJ2-7, the V gene TRBV20-1, with TRBD1 as a possible D gene (6 bases). CDR3 nucleotides: TGCAGTGCTCTGAAACCCGGACAGTCACAGCAGTACTTC. Translated: CSALKPGQSQQYF.